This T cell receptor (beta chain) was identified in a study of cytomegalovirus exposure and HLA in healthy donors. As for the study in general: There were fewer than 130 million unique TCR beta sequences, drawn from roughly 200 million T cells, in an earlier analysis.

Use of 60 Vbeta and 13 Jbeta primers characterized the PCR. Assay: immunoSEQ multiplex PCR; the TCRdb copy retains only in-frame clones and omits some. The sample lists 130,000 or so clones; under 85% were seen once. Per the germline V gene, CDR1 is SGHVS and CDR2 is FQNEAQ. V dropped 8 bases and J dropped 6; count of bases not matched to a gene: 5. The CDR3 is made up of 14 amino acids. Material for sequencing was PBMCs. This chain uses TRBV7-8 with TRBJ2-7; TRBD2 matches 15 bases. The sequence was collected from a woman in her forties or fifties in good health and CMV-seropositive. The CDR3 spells CASQGTSGGTEQYF. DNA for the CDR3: TGTGCCAGCCAGGGGACTAGCGGGGGGACCGAGCAGTACTTC.